This TCR beta chain stems from a study of blood T cell repertoires in COVID-19. Only in-frame clones appear in the TCRdb table, and some are missing; sequencing was by immunoSEQ multiplex PCR. The sample yields around 25,000 clones, approximately 77% seen once. This clone has more than one count but fewer than ten. Germline V CDR1 and CDR2: SGHTA, FQGNSA. The junction had 0 bases not matched to a gene; V was cut back by 2 bases and J by 2 bases. The CDR3 has 14 residues. The receptor was isolated from a man aged 80 or over with active or convalescent COVID-19. The gene calls are TRBV7-2 and TRBJ2-5; 9 bases match TRBD2. The sequencing sample was made of peripheral blood. The CDR3 protein is CASSLLAGQETQYF. CDR3 DNA: TGTGCCAGCAGCTTACTAGCGGGGCAAGAGACCCAGTACTTC.